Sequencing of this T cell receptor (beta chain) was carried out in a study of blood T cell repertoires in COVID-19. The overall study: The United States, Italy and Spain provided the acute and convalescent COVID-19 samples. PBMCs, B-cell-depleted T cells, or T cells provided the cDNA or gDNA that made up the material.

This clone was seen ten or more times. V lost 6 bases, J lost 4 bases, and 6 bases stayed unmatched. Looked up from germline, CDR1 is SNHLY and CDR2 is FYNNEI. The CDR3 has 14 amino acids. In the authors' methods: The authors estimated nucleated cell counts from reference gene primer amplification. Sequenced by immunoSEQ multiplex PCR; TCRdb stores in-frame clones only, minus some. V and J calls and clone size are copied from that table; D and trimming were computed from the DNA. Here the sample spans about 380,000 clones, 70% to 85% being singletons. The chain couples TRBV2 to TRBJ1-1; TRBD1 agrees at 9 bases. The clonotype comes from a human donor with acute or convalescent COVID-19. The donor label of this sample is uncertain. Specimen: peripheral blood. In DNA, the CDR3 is TGTGCCAGCAGAGAGACAGGGGGTGGCACTGAAGCTTTCTTT. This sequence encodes CASRETGGGTEAFF.